Listed below are T cell receptor beta chains from one sample, sequenced in a study of T-cell reconstitution after alpha-beta-depleted transplantation in children. Each CDR3 protein is one row after TCRdb ran MiXCR on the PCR reads. The sample lists approximately 800,000 distinct CDR3 sequences, 16% occurring once. Here the sequenced sample was PBMCs, mostly from graft donor cells, taken 360 days after TCRalphabeta/CD19-depleted stem cell transplant. The receptor source for this set is a male patient under 18 who had a stem cell transplant for acute lymphoblastic leukemia, so the T cells may come from the graft donor. The CDR3 runs from the conserved cysteine through the conserved F or W. A D gene is named only where the DNA matches it firmly. Only some rows state a clone size, as once, few, many or a class for expanded clones.

abundance: -
j_gene: TRBJ2-7
v_gene: TRBV2
d_gene: TRBD2
CDR3nt: TGTGCCAGCAGTCCTAACGGACTAGCGGCCTACGAGCAGTACTTC
CDR3aa: CASSPNGLAAYEQYF

abundance: many
j_gene: TRBJ2-1
v_gene: TRBV5-1
d_gene: TRBD2
CDR3nt: TGCGCCAGCAGCCGGGGCGGGGGACCGCAGTTCTTC
CDR3aa: CASSRGGGPQFF

abundance: few
j_gene: TRBJ2-7
v_gene: TRBV5-1
d_gene: TRBD1
CDR3nt: TGCGCCAGCAGTCCAGACAGGGCCTCCGAGCAGTACTTC
CDR3aa: CASSPDRASEQYF

abundance: few
j_gene: TRBJ2-7
v_gene: TRBV4-1
d_gene: -
CDR3nt: TGCGCCAGCAGCCCCGGTGATGTGGGGTGGCTGGCCGAGCAGTACTTC
CDR3aa: CASSPGDVGWLAEQYF

abundance: -
j_gene: TRBJ2-6
v_gene: TRBV7-2
d_gene: -
CDR3nt: TGTGCCAGCAGCTTGCAGGACAGCATCTCTGGGGCCAACGTCCTGACTTTC
CDR3aa: CASSLQDSISGANVLTF

abundance: few
j_gene: TRBJ2-4
v_gene: TRBV30
d_gene: TRBD1
CDR3nt: TGTGCCTGGGATAACAGGGGGAACATTCAGTACTTC
CDR3aa: CAWDNRGNIQYF

abundance: -
j_gene: TRBJ1-6
v_gene: TRBV5-1
d_gene: TRBD1
CDR3nt: TGCGCCAGCAGGCGGCGACGGGACAGCAATTCACCCCTCCACTTT
CDR3aa: CASRRRRDSNSPLHF

abundance: few
j_gene: TRBJ1-5
v_gene: TRBV7-9
d_gene: TRBD1
CDR3nt: TGTGCCAGCAGCAACTCCACGACAGGGAATCAGCCCCAGCATTTT
CDR3aa: CASSNSTTGNQPQHF

abundance: many
j_gene: TRBJ2-1
v_gene: TRBV7-2
d_gene: TRBD2
CDR3nt: TGTGCCAGCAGCCCTTCCGGGACTAGCGGGTACAATGAGCAGTTCTTC
CDR3aa: CASSPSGTSGYNEQFF

abundance: many
j_gene: TRBJ2-7
v_gene: TRBV12-3/TRBV12-4
d_gene: TRBD2
CDR3nt: TGTGCCAGCAGACCCAAAGCGGGAGGGTACGAGCAGTACTTC
CDR3aa: CASRPKAGGYEQYF

abundance: -
j_gene: TRBJ2-7
v_gene: TRBV20-1
d_gene: -
CDR3nt: TGCAGTGCTGTTACTAGCTACGAGCAGTACTTC
CDR3aa: CSAVTSYEQYF

abundance: many
j_gene: TRBJ1-5
v_gene: TRBV12-3/TRBV12-4
d_gene: -
CDR3nt: TGTGCCAGCAGTTTGGAAACAGGAGGGAATCAGCCCCAGCATTTT
CDR3aa: CASSLETGGNQPQHF

abundance: -
j_gene: TRBJ2-7
v_gene: TRBV10-3
d_gene: -
CDR3nt: TGTGCCATCAGTGAGTCAATGTCTAGCGTAATCTACGAGCAGTACTTC
CDR3aa: CAISESMSSVIYEQYF

abundance: -
j_gene: TRBJ2-1
v_gene: TRBV4-2
d_gene: TRBD1
CDR3nt: TGTGCCAGCAGCCAAGCCGACAGGGACATCTACAATGAGCAGTTCTTC
CDR3aa: CASSQADRDIYNEQFF

abundance: -
j_gene: TRBJ2-7
v_gene: TRBV13
d_gene: TRBD2
CDR3nt: TGTGCCAGCAGCCCATCACTAGCGGTTTGGAGCCCGGGAGAAGGCTACGAGCAGTACTTC
CDR3aa: CASSPSLAVWSPGEGYEQYF

abundance: -
j_gene: TRBJ2-7
v_gene: TRBV19
d_gene: -
CDR3nt: TGTGCCAGTAGTATCGCCAGTGGGGGTCCAGAGAAGTACTTC
CDR3aa: CASSIASGGPEKYF

abundance: -
j_gene: TRBJ2-4
v_gene: TRBV24-1
d_gene: -
CDR3nt: TGTGCCACCAGTGATTTCCCTAGCGCACCATTGGGCAAAAACATTCAGTACTTC
CDR3aa: CATSDFPSAPLGKNIQYF

abundance: few
j_gene: TRBJ2-7
v_gene: TRBV12-5
d_gene: TRBD2
CDR3nt: TGTGCTAGTGGCCCAGCGGGAGGGATCTACGAGCAGTACTTC
CDR3aa: CASGPAGGIYEQYF

abundance: -
j_gene: TRBJ2-4
v_gene: TRBV7-9
d_gene: -
CDR3nt: TGTGCCAGCAGTCGTTTAGGACCGGCCAAAAACATTCAGTACTTC
CDR3aa: CASSRLGPAKNIQYF

abundance: -
j_gene: TRBJ2-3
v_gene: TRBV10-3
d_gene: -
CDR3nt: TGTGCCATCAGGGATCCGGGAGCCCCTAGCACAGATACGCAGTATTTT
CDR3aa: CAIRDPGAPSTDTQYF

abundance: -
j_gene: TRBJ2-7
v_gene: TRBV3-1
d_gene: -
CDR3nt: TGTGCCAGCAGCCGACAGGGTACGCGACGGCTAGCGAACTACGAGCAGTACTTC
CDR3aa: CASSRQGTRRLANYEQYF

abundance: many
j_gene: TRBJ2-1
v_gene: TRBV12-5
d_gene: TRBD2
CDR3nt: TGTGCTAGTGGTTTGATATCCCGGGAGGCCGGATATGAGCAGTTCTTC
CDR3aa: CASGLISREAGYEQFF

abundance: many
j_gene: TRBJ2-4
v_gene: TRBV29-1
d_gene: -
CDR3nt: TGCAGCGTTGCCCCTCTTGCGGTCAAAAACATTCAGTACTTC
CDR3aa: CSVAPLAVKNIQYF

abundance: -
j_gene: TRBJ2-7
v_gene: TRBV20-1
d_gene: -
CDR3nt: TGCAGTGCTAGAGCTTTTGGGATCCTCGCCTACGAGCAGTACTTC
CDR3aa: CSARAFGILAYEQYF

abundance: -
j_gene: TRBJ2-7
v_gene: TRBV12-3/TRBV12-4
d_gene: TRBD1
CDR3nt: TGTGCCAGCAGCCGAACCCGGGACAGGTCCTTCTTC
CDR3aa: CASSRTRDRSFF

abundance: few
j_gene: TRBJ1-3
v_gene: TRBV4-2
d_gene: -
CDR3nt: TGTGCCAGCAGCCAAGGGTCGGGGCAGCTAATCTCTGGAAACACCATATATTTT
CDR3aa: CASSQGSGQLISGNTIYF

abundance: -
j_gene: TRBJ2-1
v_gene: TRBV5-1
d_gene: TRBD2
CDR3nt: TGCGCCAGCAGCTGGGGCGGTCGGACTAGCGGGAGAAATGAGCAGTTCTTC
CDR3aa: CASSWGGRTSGRNEQFF

abundance: once
j_gene: TRBJ2-1
v_gene: TRBV29-1
d_gene: -
CDR3nt: TGCAGCGTTGAGGGTGGGCACTCCTACAATGAGCAGTTCTTC
CDR3aa: CSVEGGHSYNEQFF

abundance: -
j_gene: TRBJ1-1
v_gene: TRBV12-5
d_gene: TRBD1
CDR3nt: TGTGCTAGTGGTTTTTCGGGACAGGCTGAAGCTTTCTTT
CDR3aa: CASGFSGQAEAFF

abundance: few
j_gene: TRBJ2-1
v_gene: TRBV18
d_gene: -
CDR3nt: TGTGCCAGCTCATCGGATACGGTGAGCTCCTACAATGAGCAGTTCTTC
CDR3aa: CASSSDTVSSYNEQFF

abundance: -
j_gene: TRBJ2-5
v_gene: TRBV5-1
d_gene: TRBD1
CDR3nt: TGCGCCAGCGATCTCACAGGGGGCTGGATGGAGACCCAGTACTTC
CDR3aa: CASDLTGGWMETQYF

abundance: few
j_gene: TRBJ2-1
v_gene: TRBV7-3
d_gene: TRBD2
CDR3nt: TGTGCCAGCAGCTTAAATCCTCTAGCGGGGGATCTCTACAATGAGCAGTTCTTC
CDR3aa: CASSLNPLAGDLYNEQFF

abundance: many
j_gene: TRBJ2-3
v_gene: TRBV5-1
d_gene: -
CDR3nt: TGCGCCAGCAGCTTGTTACGGGAGCTCCGCACAGATACGCAGTATTTT
CDR3aa: CASSLLRELRTDTQYF

abundance: many
j_gene: TRBJ2-7
v_gene: TRBV7-6
d_gene: -
CDR3nt: TGTGCCAGCAGCTTACAATCGAGGGGATGGGAGCAGTACTTC
CDR3aa: CASSLQSRGWEQYF

abundance: few
j_gene: TRBJ1-5
v_gene: TRBV15
d_gene: -
CDR3nt: TGTGCCACCAGCAGTTTAGGGGATAGCAATCAGCCCCAGCATTTT
CDR3aa: CATSSLGDSNQPQHF

abundance: once
j_gene: TRBJ2-7
v_gene: TRBV5-1
d_gene: TRBD1
CDR3nt: TGCGCCAGCAGCCACGGGACAGGGGGCATGTACGAGCAGTACTTC
CDR3aa: CASSHGTGGMYEQYF

abundance: -
j_gene: TRBJ2-7
v_gene: TRBV20-1
d_gene: TRBD2
CDR3nt: TGCAGTGCGCAGAGCGGGAGGTCCCCCTACGAGCAGTACTTC
CDR3aa: CSAQSGRSPYEQYF

abundance: -
j_gene: TRBJ2-6
v_gene: TRBV5-1
d_gene: -
CDR3nt: TGCGCCAGCAGCTTCGGGGCCAACGTCCTGACTTTC
CDR3aa: CASSFGANVLTF

abundance: -
j_gene: TRBJ2-3
v_gene: TRBV2
d_gene: TRBD1
CDR3nt: TGTGCCAGCAGGGAACAGGGGGCGCCCGGCAGAGATACGCAGTATTTT
CDR3aa: CASREQGAPGRDTQYF

abundance: few
j_gene: TRBJ2-3
v_gene: TRBV7-9
d_gene: -
CDR3nt: TGTGCCAGCAGCCCCTTTAATTCAGATACGCAGTATTTT
CDR3aa: CASSPFNSDTQYF

abundance: -
j_gene: TRBJ2-1
v_gene: TRBV11-2
d_gene: -
CDR3nt: TGTGCCAGCAGCCAGGGGGGGGCGGCCTACAATGAGCAGTTCTTC
CDR3aa: CASSQGGAAYNEQFF

abundance: -
j_gene: TRBJ2-7
v_gene: TRBV7-9
d_gene: TRBD2
CDR3nt: TGTGCCAGCAGCTTAGCAAGAGCGGGATTCTACGAGCAGTACTTC
CDR3aa: CASSLARAGFYEQYF

abundance: -
j_gene: TRBJ1-1
v_gene: TRBV5-1
d_gene: -
CDR3nt: TGCGCCAGCAGCTCTCCGCTGGACGTTCCCTATGAAGCTTTCTTT
CDR3aa: CASSSPLDVPYEAFF

abundance: -
j_gene: TRBJ2-1
v_gene: TRBV3-1
d_gene: TRBD2
CDR3nt: TGTGCCAGCAGCCAGACCCTCTTGGTAGCGGGGTCCTACAATGAGCAGTTCTTC
CDR3aa: CASSQTLLVAGSYNEQFF

abundance: few
j_gene: TRBJ1-1
v_gene: TRBV24-1
d_gene: -
CDR3nt: TGTGCCACCAGGAAGGGAACAAACACTGAAGCTTTCTTT
CDR3aa: CATRKGTNTEAFF

abundance: -
j_gene: TRBJ1-1
v_gene: TRBV20-1
d_gene: TRBD1
CDR3nt: TGCAGTGCTAGAGACTCCGGGACAGCGAACACTGAAGCTTTCTTT
CDR3aa: CSARDSGTANTEAFF

abundance: few
j_gene: TRBJ2-1
v_gene: TRBV10-3
d_gene: -
CDR3nt: TGTGCCATCAGTGAGCCTGGCCAGGGTTCCTACAATGAGCAGTTCTTC
CDR3aa: CAISEPGQGSYNEQFF

abundance: few
j_gene: TRBJ2-5
v_gene: TRBV5-6
d_gene: -
CDR3nt: TGTGCCAGCAGCTTGGAGTTCAGGGGTCAAGAGACCCAGTACTTC
CDR3aa: CASSLEFRGQETQYF

abundance: -
j_gene: TRBJ2-1
v_gene: TRBV5-1
d_gene: -
CDR3nt: TGCGCCAGCAGCTTGATTCCGACCCTGCGAAGTGGTAATGAGCAGTTCTTC
CDR3aa: CASSLIPTLRSGNEQFF

abundance: -
j_gene: TRBJ1-3
v_gene: TRBV7-8
d_gene: -
CDR3nt: TGTGCCAGCAGCCCGCTGGGAAAAAACACCATATATTTT
CDR3aa: CASSPLGKNTIYF

abundance: -
j_gene: TRBJ1-5
v_gene: TRBV10-3
d_gene: TRBD1
CDR3nt: TGTGCCATCAGGGACAGGGGGGGTCAGCCCCAGCATTTT
CDR3aa: CAIRDRGGQPQHF

abundance: -
j_gene: TRBJ2-1
v_gene: TRBV11-2
d_gene: -
CDR3nt: TGTGCCAGCAGCTTACTCGTCCAGAGGGATGAGCAGTTCTTC
CDR3aa: CASSLLVQRDEQFF

abundance: many
j_gene: TRBJ2-7
v_gene: TRBV5-1
d_gene: -
CDR3nt: TGTGCCAGCAGCTTGGGGCAGGCGTCCTACGAGCAGTACTTC
CDR3aa: CASSLGQASYEQYF

abundance: few
j_gene: TRBJ2-5
v_gene: TRBV10-3
d_gene: -
CDR3nt: TGTGCCATCAGCGGGACACACTTACAAGAGACCCAGTACTTC
CDR3aa: CAISGTHLQETQYF

abundance: few
j_gene: TRBJ1-2
v_gene: TRBV30
d_gene: -
CDR3nt: TGTGCCTGGAGTGTATTTGACAGCAACTATGGCTACACCTTC
CDR3aa: CAWSVFDSNYGYTF

abundance: -
j_gene: TRBJ2-1
v_gene: TRBV11-1
d_gene: TRBD2
CDR3nt: TGTGCCAGCAGCCACACCCGGGAGGGAGTCAGCAATGAGCAGTTCTTC
CDR3aa: CASSHTREGVSNEQFF